These 3 T cell receptor beta chains share one sample of origin, sequenced in a study of shared clonotypes between healthy human individuals. The data were produced by immunoSEQ multiplex PCR, yet TCRdb's version contains in-frame clones alone and is incomplete. The profile shows millions of clones, over 85% of them singletons. Sequencing was performed on naive CD4+ T cells sorted from blood. The subset is: CD45RA+ positively selected. The source is a man aged 18 to 30 in good health.

The chain joins TRBV5-5 to TRBJ2-3; 11 positions match TRBD2. The CDR3 length is 19 residues. V shed 2 bases, J shed 1 base, and the junction held 12 bases outside the gene matches. The V gene's germline CDR1 is SGHKS and CDR2 YYEKEE (reference sequence). DNA of the CDR3: TGTGCCAGCAGCTTCGTATTCGTAGCGGGGGGGCCAGGCACAGATACGCAGTATTTT. Its translation is CASSFVFVAGGPGTDTQYF. The complete variable domain, with remaining parts taken from reference TRBV5-5 and TRBJ2-3, reads DAGVTQSPTHLIKTRGQQVTLRCSPISGHKSVSWYQQVLGQGPQFIFQYYEKEERGRGNFPDRFSARQFPNYSSELNVNALLLGDSALYLCASSFVFVAGGPGTDTQYFGPGTRLTVL.

This sequence joins TRBV5-1 and TRBJ1-1; D is unresolved. Germline loops: CDR1 SGHRS, CDR2 YFSETQ. The CDR3 is made up of 16 amino acids. The V end was cut by 0 bases, the J end by 0 bases, with 12 bases between. The CDR3 loop reads CASSLAAWGMNTEAFF. The CDR3, as DNA: TGCGCCAGCAGCTTGGCCGCATGGGGTATGAACACTGAAGCTTTCTTT.

The rearrangement links TRBV5-4 to TRBJ2-1, with 7 bases fitting TRBD1. Germline V gives CDR1 SGHNT, CDR2 YYREEE (reference sequence). Trimming removed 1 base from V and 3 bases from J; junction bases left unmatched: 10. CDR3 size: 17 residues. CDR3 bases: TGTGCCAGCAGCTTGTCATGGCGGGCAGGGGGCTACAATGAGCAGTTCTTC. Its translation is CASSLSWRAGGYNEQFF.